These 19 T cell receptor beta chains were sequenced from one sample in a study of T cells in Graves' hyperthyroidism and ophthalmopathy. RNA transcripts gave rise to amplified TCR beta CDR3 regions. When the TCR CDR3 underwent first-round RT-PCR, the HTBI primer set was used. MiXCR was run by TCRdb on the multiplex PCR reads, yielding one entry per CDR3 protein. In the table there are 350,000 to 400,000 distinct CDR3 sequences, about a fifth of which are singletons. The sample consisted of blood. Receptor source: a woman younger than 35 with Graves' hyperthyroidism.

There are a few counts of this clonotype. V and J are TRBV20-1 and TRBJ2-7, with 8 bases identical to TRBD1. Per germline, CDR1 DFQATT and CDR2 SNEGSKA (reference sequence). CDR3 size: 17 residues. With 1 base clipped from V and 0 bases from J, the junction kept 11 bases outside the gene matches. The CDR3 loop is CSARGQGQAKSSYEQYF. CDR3 bases: TGCAGTGCTAGAGGGCAGGGACAGGCGAAAAGCTCCTACGAGCAGTACTTC.

Concerning this clonotype: As the CDR3 is not closed by the conserved phenylalanine or tryptophan, this likely results from a read error. CDR3 sequence (DNA): TGTGCCAGCAGCTTATTCGACGAGCAGTACCTC. Its translation: CASSLFDEQYL. V and J are TRBV7-8 and TRBJ2-7, with unresolved D. This CDR3 is built from 11 residues. V lost 2 bases and J 5 bases, leaving 4 bases between the germline ends. Germline-derived CDR1 and CDR2 are SGHVS and FQNEAQ.

This clonotype occurred many times. The chain carries TRBV20-1 and TRBJ2-7; tentative D call: TRBD2 (6 bases). This CDR3 has 13 amino acids. The germline gives CDR1 DFQATT, CDR2 SNEGSKA (reference sequence). Trimming removed 0 bases from V and 3 bases from J, with 9 bases in between. The CDR3 DNA follows: TGCAGTGCTAGAGATGGTAGCGGCTACGAGCAGTACTTC. This encodes CSARDGSGYEQYF.

The chain is built from TRBV5-1 and TRBJ1-1; no reliable D call. Germline V gene lookup returns CDR1 SGHRS and CDR2 YFSETQ. The CDR3 spans 14 residues. Trimming shortened V by 4 bases and J by 0 bases, and 10 bases separated the two germline ends. The CDR3 loop is CASSRRLMNTEAFF. Written as DNA, the CDR3 is TGCGCCAGCAGCCGACGACTGATGAACACTGAAGCTTTCTTT.

This clonotype showed up many times. This chain uses TRBV15 with TRBJ2-2, with 9 nucleotides matching TRBD1. Germline V CDR1 and CDR2: LNHNV, YYDKDF (reference sequence). This CDR3 comprises 16 residues. The V and J ends lost 0 bases and 6 bases, in that order; junction bases with no gene match: 5. As DNA, the CDR3 is TGTGCCACCAGCAGAGATCGGACAGGGGCGGCCGGGGAGCTGTTTTTT. Amino acid sequence: CATSRDRTGAAGELFF.

This clonotype was detected ten times or more. The gene calls are TRBV18 and TRBJ1-1; D gene uncertain. V lost 4 bases to trimming and J lost 1 base, with 10 bases between them. The CDR3 runs 14 residues. Germline CDR1 is KGHSH and CDR2 is LQKENI. In DNA, the CDR3 is TGTGCCAGCTCACTTACAGATACGAACACTGAAGCTTTCTTT. It is translated as CASSLTDTNTEAFF.

This clonotype was counted ten times or more. This chain joins TRBV7-2 and TRBJ2-7; 7 positions match TRBD2. With 1 base clipped from V and 3 bases from J, the junction kept 9 bases outside the gene matches. Germline CDR1 and CDR2: SGHTA and FQGNSA. CDR3 length equals 16 residues. The CDR3 sequence: CASSLGWGGSDYEQYF. CDR3 nucleotides: TGTGCCAGCAGCTTAGGCTGGGGAGGGAGTGACTACGAGCAGTACTTC.

This chain joins TRBV6-5 and TRBJ2-5, with D possibly matching TRBD1 (6 bases). Looked up from germline, CDR1 is MNHEY and CDR2 is SVGAGI. V lost 2 bases to trimming and J lost 4 bases, with 14 bases between them. CDR3 length equals 15 residues. DNA for the CDR3: TGTGCCAGCAGTTACGAGTGGGGGCAAGGAGAGACCCAGTACTTC. Amino acids: CASSYEWGQGETQYF.

This clonotype was detected only a few times. DNA of the CDR3: TGTGCCACCAGCAGAGATCGTGGAGGGGAAGCTTTCTTT. This encodes CATSRDRGGEAFF. The chain carries TRBV15 and TRBJ1-1; D unresolved. Trimming took off 0 bases at V and 8 bases at J, with 10 bases between the two ends. The germline CDR1 and CDR2 sequences are LNHNV and YYDKDF (reference sequence). The CDR3 loop spans 13 amino acids. Together with reference TRBV15 and TRBJ1-1, the CDR3 gives the full variable domain: DAMVIQNPRYQVTQFGKPVTLSCSQTLNHNVMYWYQQKSSQAPKLLFHYYDKDFNNEADTPDNFQSRRPNTSFCFLDIRSPGLGDTAMYLCATSRDRGGEAFFGQGTRLTVV.

The chain combines TRBV24-1 with TRBJ1-5, with TRBD1 matching 8 bases. The CDR3 is 14 residues long. CDR1 is KGHDR, CDR2 SFDVKD, per germline. V shed 3 bases, J shed 7 bases, and the junction held 4 bases outside the gene matches. Here the CDR3 reads CATSDPGGRQPQHF. In DNA form, the CDR3 reads TGTGCCACCAGTGATCCAGGGGGCAGGCAGCCCCAGCATTTT.

The chain links TRBV6-2 or TRBV6-3 to TRBJ2-7; 10 bases line up with TRBD1. CDR1 and CDR2 from the germline V gene are MNHEY and SVGEGT. The CDR3 sequence is 15 residues long. V lost 5 bases, J lost 4 bases, and 8 bases stayed unmatched. This chain's CDR3 is CASSAMGQGNYEQYF. The CDR3 coding sequence is TGTGCCAGCAGTGCAATGGGACAGGGGAATTACGAGCAGTACTTC.

V usage is TRBV6-2 or TRBV6-3 and J usage is TRBJ1-1; D not resolved. Germline values: CDR1 MNHEY, CDR2 SVGEGT. The CDR3 runs 13 residues. V was clipped by 5 bases and J by 6 bases, with 13 bases between them. The CDR3 sequence: CASSEINDPEAFF. The CDR3 bases are TGTGCCAGCAGTGAGATCAACGATCCTGAAGCTTTCTTT.

This clonotype was observed many times. As DNA, the CDR3 is TGTGCCAGCAGCACGCTGAGCCTCCTAGAACCCAGGGGGGGCTACACCTTC. Protein: CASSTLSLLEPRGGYTF. The chain has TRBV5-6 and TRBJ1-2, with TRBD1 matching over 7 bases. The CDR3 sequence is 17 residues long. Germline loops: CDR1 SGHDT, CDR2 YYEEEE. V lost 4 bases to trimming and J lost 8 bases; unmatched junction nucleotides: 20.

The chain employs TRBV28 and TRBJ1-2, with 9 bases aligning to TRBD1. CDR1 is MDHEN, CDR2 SYDVKM, per germline. The CDR3 loop spans 13 amino acids. V was pared by 6 bases and J by 8 bases, with 7 bases of the junction left unmatched. CDR3 loop: CASSRDRVKGYTF. The CDR3 coding sequence is TGTGCCAGCAGCAGGGACAGGGTAAAGGGCTACACCTTC.

V gene TRBV6-5 combines with J gene TRBJ1-1; 7 nucleotides align to TRBD1. The CDR3 covers 15 residues. Germline CDR1 and CDR2: MNHEY and SVGAGI. The V and J ends lost 0 bases and 0 bases, in that order; junction bases with no gene match: 1. CDR3: CASSYSTGMNTEAFF. CDR3 nucleotide sequence: TGTGCCAGCAGTTACTCGACAGGGATGAACACTGAAGCTTTCTTT.

The V and J genes are TRBV12-3 or TRBV12-4 and TRBJ1-3; D gene uncertain. Between the trimmed V and J ends, which lost 5 bases and 0 bases, there was a span of 11 bases. This CDR3 comprises 15 residues. The CDR3 here is CASSPDGSSGNTIYF. The CDR3 DNA is TGTGCCAGCAGTCCCGACGGATCCTCTGGAAACACCATATATTTT.

This clonotype was seen repeatedly, ten times or more. This chain connects TRBV6-5 to TRBJ1-1; maybe TRBD1 (6 bases). V was pared by 0 bases and J by 6 bases, with 11 bases between. The CDR3 has 14 amino acids. Germline V gives CDR1 MNHEY, CDR2 SVGAGI. The CDR3 nucleotides read TGTGCCAGCAGTTACTCCACAGGGTCGGCTGAAGCTTTCTTT. Its translation: CASSYSTGSAEAFF.

This clonotype was found many times. The genes are TRBV20-1 and TRBJ2-7; TRBD2 aligns across 13 bases. Trimming cost V 3 bases and J 2 bases; bases outside gene matches: 4. From germline, CDR1 is DFQATT and CDR2 SNEGSKA (reference sequence). CDR3 length: 15 residues. CDR3 amino acids: CSARPGTSGAYEQYF. CDR3 DNA sequence: TGCAGTGCTAGGCCAGGGACTAGCGGGGCCTACGAGCAGTACTTC.

The sample holds many counts of this clonotype. The junction departs from the called germline gene at one end, perhaps through a read error. J is TRBJ2-2 and V is TRBV12-3 or TRBV12-4, with D maybe TRBD2 (5 bases). This CDR3 is built from 14 residues. CDR3 in amino acids: CASRHLGNAGELFF. In DNA form, the CDR3 reads TGTGCCAGCAGGCACCTCGGGAACGCCGGGGAGCTGTTTTTT.